This T cell receptor beta chain was documented in a study of shared clonotypes between healthy human individuals. The wider study: Three plates each covered CD4 naive and memory; CD8 naive two, CD8 memory one. Regarding the study as a whole: Sharing across a handful of donors was seen in about 5% of naive CD4 clonotypes. With few donors, the genetic and exposure-history diversity represented was limited.

Genomic DNA per cell subset filled all wells of several immunoSEQ plates. The data were produced by immunoSEQ multiplex PCR, yet TCRdb's version contains in-frame clones alone and is incomplete. Of hundreds of thousands of clones listed, 95% to 98% are singletons. With regard to this clone: Its antigen is not identified.

CD45RO-negative, CCR7-positively selected cells formed the naive CD8 fraction, excluding terminally differentiated effector memory CD45RA+ cells. This sequence originates from a young man in good health. Source material: naive CD8+ T cells sorted from blood.

The CDR3 DNA follows: TGTGCCAGCAGCGCAACCGCGGGGAGCTCCTACGAGCAGTACTTC. Translated, it gives CASSATAGSSYEQYF. The V call is TRBV7-6, the J call TRBJ2-7; maybe TRBD2 (6 bases). The V gene lost 5 bases and the J gene lost 0 bases, with 14 bases spanning the gap. The CDR3 length is 15 residues. Germline V CDR1 and CDR2: SGHVS, FNYEAQ.